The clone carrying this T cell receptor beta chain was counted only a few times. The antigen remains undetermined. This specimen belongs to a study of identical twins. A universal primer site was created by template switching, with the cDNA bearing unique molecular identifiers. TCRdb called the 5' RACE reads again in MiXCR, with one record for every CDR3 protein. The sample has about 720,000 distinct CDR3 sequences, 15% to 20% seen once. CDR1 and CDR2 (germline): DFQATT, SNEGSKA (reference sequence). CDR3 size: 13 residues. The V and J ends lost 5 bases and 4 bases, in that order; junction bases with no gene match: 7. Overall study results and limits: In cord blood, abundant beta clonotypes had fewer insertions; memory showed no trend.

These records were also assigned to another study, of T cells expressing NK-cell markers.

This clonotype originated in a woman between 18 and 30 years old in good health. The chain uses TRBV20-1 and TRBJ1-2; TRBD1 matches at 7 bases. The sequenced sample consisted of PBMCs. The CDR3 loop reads CSAENRGIYGYTF. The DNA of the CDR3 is TGCAGTGCTGAAAACAGGGGCATCTATGGCTACACCTTC.